Here is one TCR beta chain with its context. It has no known antigen specificity. Base qualities are not recorded, but no much larger clone differs from it by a single base. This record comes from a study of T cell responses to AZD1222 COVID-19 vaccine (dated by TCRdb to the early 2020s). Regarding the study in general: AZD1222 recipients with second doses at about 4 weeks or about 12 weeks were pooled, because spike-specific TCR depth and breadth did not differ between schedules. TCR sequencing was performed for fewer than 250 trial participants, of whom about 200 were given two doses of AZD1222 and some 25 were given two doses of MenACWY control vaccine. Trial participants were enrolled by age into 18-55, 56-69 and 70-plus year subgroups, with 148, 28 and 57 TCR-sequenced participants respectively.

The time point label on this specimen signifies: baseline before first vaccination. Samples from vaccinated people were obtained from the UK trials COV001 and COV002, which included a single-blind randomized controlled phase 2/3 trial of AZD1222 (ChAdOx1 nCoV-19) in healthy adults. Trial participant PBMC samples were collected at day 0 and day 28 after the second dose for TCRbeta chain sequencing. The paper as a whole reports these results and caveats: Conclusions about previously exposed vaccinees were limited because only a handful of AZD1222 recipients were SARS-CoV-2 seropositive at baseline. The 56-69-year group was small, and its depth increase did not reach significance, likely because of low power. Reportedly, close to half of the unique spike-specific TCRs recognized epitopes lying outside the regions that are mutated in the B.1.351 and B.1.1.7 variants. Participants were mostly white British and included more females than males, and it was suggested by the authors that clonal diversity may have been underestimated. A significant rise in spike-specific TCR breadth and depth was observed after two AZD1222 doses relative to day 0 and relative to MenACWY recipients. No day 14 peak-response samples were available, so repertoires were characterized only after the peak T cell response. Vaccine-associated CD4 TCRs spanned the whole spike protein, with dominant responses in regions 160-218 and 743-854.

The CDR3 regions of human TCRbeta chains were subjected to immunosequencing. As for the authors' bioinformatics: Repertoire TCRs were matched against a reference library of SARS-CoV-2-specific TCRs generated with the MIRA antigen-specificity platform. Breadth meant the fraction of unique TCRs that were SARS-CoV-2-associated, whereas depth meant the fraction of total T cells that were SARS-CoV-2-associated. Using the MIRA data, each spike-specific TCR was mapped to the spike region that the TCR reacts to and placed in a CD4 or CD8 class. Log10-transformed breadth and depth values were compared by one-way ANOVA with Sidak's multiple comparisons tests. Drawn from immuneACCESS, this table holds only the in-frame rearrangements with V and J called that TCRdb kept. Clones are partly lost; checked studies trace under half to an unresolved V gene and leave the rest unexplained. That table furnishes V, J and clone size, whereas the DNA furnished D and trimming. This sample gives about 99,000 clones in total; approximately 94% of them show up just once. The top ten clonotypes cover about 12% of the sample.

The CDR1 and CDR2 encoded by the germline V gene are MNHEY and SVGAGI. Taken from cysteine to phenylalanine, the CDR3 has 13 residues. The read is trimmed to its CDR3 DNA, 39 bases read in frame from base 1. Trimming removed 7 bases from V and 6 bases from J; the gene matches leave 6 bases unexplained. The rearranged chain carries TRBV6-5 and TRBJ2-1; 7 central nucleotides agree with TRBD1. The sequences come from peripheral blood, collected on day 0 of AZD1222 vaccination. This TCR derives from an adult in good health. Here the CDR3 is given as CASMNRGSNEQFF. The bases read TGTGCCAGCATGAACAGGGGAAGCAATGAGCAGTTCTTC.